The clone carrying this T cell receptor (beta chain) was found a few times. Its antigen is as yet unknown. This sample is drawn from a study of T cells in Graves' hyperthyroidism and ophthalmopathy. Study information: Peripheral blood was obtained at initial diagnosis, preceding any treatment. Findings and limits, study-wide: Prediction of ophthalmopathy progression came a median approximately 6.5 months pre-onset.

Germline CDR1 is LGHNA and CDR2 is YNFKEQ. The V gene lost 2 bases and the J gene lost 5 bases, with 16 bases spanning the gap. This CDR3 has 15 amino acids. RNA transcripts were the template for amplifying TCR beta CDR3 regions. When the TCR CDR3 underwent first-round RT-PCR, the HTBI primer set was used. MiXCR was run by TCRdb on the multiplex PCR reads, yielding one entry per CDR3 protein. Here the sample spans 400,000 to 500,000 distinct CDR3 sequences, approximately 14% being singletons. Diagnosis rested on symptoms, serum thyroxine and TRAb, thyroid ultrasound, and orbital computed tomography. This receptor was obtained from a man aged 18 to 30 with Graves' ophthalmopathy. Sequencing was done on a sample of blood. The V and J genes are TRBV4-2 and TRBJ2-7; no clear D gene. This CDR3 is CASSQMERIWDEQYF. CDR3 bases: TGTGCCAGCAGCCAAATGGAGAGGATCTGGGACGAGCAGTACTTC.